One sample yielded the 28 T cell receptor beta chains listed below, sequenced in a study of radiotherapy plus CTLA-4 blockade in lung cancer. Profiled with immunoSEQ multiplex PCR; TCRdb holds only in-frame clones, not every one. This sample has tens of thousands of clones, with 76% found just once. The input for sequencing was peripheral blood, taken from a patient treated with radiotherapy plus ipilimumab. The source is a human donor with non-small cell lung cancer who had stable disease on radiotherapy plus ipilimumab.

This sequence joins TRBV7-2 and TRBJ1-6, with D unclear. Trimming left V 3 bases short and J 8 bases short, with 8 bases between. Germline V lookup: CDR1 SGHTA, CDR2 FQGNSA. This CDR3 is 13 amino acids long. The CDR3 loop is CASSFVMDSPLHF. CDR3 sequence (DNA): TGTGCCAGCAGCTTTGTAATGGATTCACCCCTCCACTTT.

This rearrangement joins TRBV5-4 to TRBJ2-5, with 7 bases that match TRBD1. Germline CDR1 SGHNT, CDR2 YYREEE (reference sequence). The CDR3 covers 14 residues. Trimming removed 0 bases from V and 4 bases from J; junction bases left unmatched: 3. The CDR3 coding sequence is TGTGCCAGCAGCTTGGAACAGGGGCTAGAGACCCAGTACTTC. Translation gives CASSLEQGLETQYF. Complete variable domain (other parts from reference TRBV5-4 and TRBJ2-5): ETGVTQSPTHLIKTRGQQVTLRCSSQSGHNTVSWYQQALGQGPQFIFQYYREEENGRGNFPPRFSGLQFPNYSSELNVNALELDDSALYLCASSLEQGLETQYFGPGTRLLVL.

In this sample, this clone turned up many times. V gene TRBV27 combines with J gene TRBJ1-2, with D maybe TRBD1 (5 bases). V lost 2 bases to trimming and J lost 8 bases, with 18 bases between them. There are 15 residues in the CDR3. Germline CDR1 reads MNHEY; CDR2 reads SMNVEV (reference sequence). CDR3 sequence: CASSLTPQGGIGYTF. CDR3 in DNA: TGTGCCAGCAGTTTAACCCCGCAGGGAGGTATAGGCTACACCTTC.

The rearrangement uses TRBV6-5 and TRBJ1-2; 8 bases fit TRBD1. This CDR3 has 14 residues. From germline, CDR1 is MNHEY and CDR2 SVGAGI. The ends lost 10 bases at V and 5 bases at J; junction bases unmatched: 12. The CDR3 bases are TGTGCCACCTCCGGGACAGGAGGTTTTTATGGCTACACCTTC. It translates to CATSGTGGFYGYTF.

The chain couples TRBV2 to TRBJ1-2; no clear D gene. In germline, CDR1 is SNHLY, CDR2 FYNNEI. This CDR3 has 13 amino acids. The germline V and J ends were trimmed by 0 bases and 1 base, with 3 bases remaining between them. CDR3 protein: CASSEAHNYGYTF. As DNA, the CDR3 is TGTGCCAGCAGTGAAGCGCATAACTATGGCTACACCTTC.

The V call is TRBV7-3, the J call TRBJ2-1; a possible D gene is TRBD2 (7 bases). Germline assignment: CDR1 SGHTA and CDR2 FQGTGA. V was cut by 4 bases and J by 5 bases, with 12 bases left in between. The CDR3 loop spans 14 amino acids. CDR3 DNA: TGTGCCAGCAGCTCCCGCGGGGGCCACAATGAGCAGTTCTTC. The encoded protein is CASSSRGGHNEQFF. Supplemented by reference TRBV7-3 and TRBJ2-1, the full variable domain reads GAGVSQTPSNKVTEKGKYVELRCDPISGHTALYWYRQSLGQGPEFLIYFQGTGAADDSGLPNDRFFAVRPEGSVSTLKIQRTERGDSAVYLCASSSRGGHNEQFFGPGTRLTVL.

Written as DNA, the CDR3 is TGTGCCAGCAGCTTAGAAGGGTACACCGGGGAGCTGTTTTTT. It encodes CASSLEGYTGELFF. V and J are TRBV7-6 and TRBJ2-2; D is ambiguous. Germline CDR1 SGHVS, CDR2 FNYEAQ. The CDR3 covers 14 residues. The ends were cut back, 1 base at V and 3 bases at J, with 6 bases in the middle.

The chain couples TRBV5-6 to TRBJ1-6; a weak D match, TRBD1 (5 bases). V was trimmed by 2 bases and J by 7 bases, leaving 16 bases between them. The CDR3 totals 16 residues. CDR1 is SGHDT, CDR2 YYEEEE, per germline. CDR3 nucleotides: TGTGCCAGCAGCTTTTCTCCGGGACGACTCAATTCACCCCTCCACTTT. The encoded protein is CASSFSPGRLNSPLHF.

The chain carries TRBV5-4 and TRBJ2-3; 10 bases map to TRBD2. Germline V gives CDR1 SGHNT, CDR2 YYREEE (reference sequence). The J segment lost 4 bases and the V segment lost 0 bases, leaving 5 bases of the junction unmatched. The CDR3 has 16 residues. CDR3 sequence: CASSLGASGGSDTQYF. In DNA form, the CDR3 reads TGTGCCAGCAGCTTGGGGGCTAGCGGGGGCTCAGATACGCAGTATTTT.

This clone has just a few counts. This chain links TRBV7-2 with TRBJ1-6; no clear D. The CDR3 is 14 residues long. V was clipped by 1 base and J by 7 bases, with 8 bases between them. From germline, CDR1 is SGHTA and CDR2 FQGNSA. The CDR3 here is CASSLGVSNSPLHF. The CDR3 region has the DNA TGTGCCAGCAGCTTAGGTGTGTCAAATTCACCCCTCCACTTT.

This clone was counted once. The chain carries TRBV27 and TRBJ1-4; D is unresolved. The CDR3 is 13 residues long. CDR1 is MNHEY, CDR2 SMNVEV, per germline (reference sequence). The V end lost 6 bases, the J end lost 2 bases, and 7 bases lay between the germline ends. The CDR3 DNA sequence: TGTGCCAGCAGGAGAAGGACTAATGAAAAACTGTTTTTT. Its translation is CASRRRTNEKLFF.

The J gene is TRBJ1-6, the V gene TRBV5-1; TRBD1 might be the D (5 bases). V was shortened by 0 bases and J by 3 bases, with 10 bases between the two germline ends. Germline V gene sequence: CDR1 SGHRS, CDR2 YFSETQ. This CDR3 is 16 amino acids long. Here the CDR3 DNA reads TGCGCCAGCAGCTTGGATGGGGGAGGCTATAATTCACCCCTCCACTTT. Residues: CASSLDGGGYNSPLHF.

This chain uses TRBV4-3 with TRBJ2-5; 7 bases are shared with TRBD1. This CDR3 is 14 amino acids long. V trimming: 4 bases; J trimming: 7 bases; junction bases outside the gene matches: 9. Germline V gives CDR1 LGHNA, CDR2 YSLEER. This chain's CDR3 is CASSPDRERVTQYF. CDR3 DNA: TGCGCCAGCAGCCCCGACAGGGAAAGGGTGACCCAGTACTTC.

V and J are TRBV6-1 and TRBJ1-2; 8 bases line up with TRBD1. The CDR3 is 13 residues long. CDR1 MNHNS and CDR2 SASEGT come from the germline V gene. Trimming removed 2 bases from V and 10 bases from J; junction bases left unmatched: 6. The CDR3 sequence is CASSETGQGPYTF. The CDR3 bases are TGTGCCAGCAGTGAAACCGGACAGGGTCCCTACACCTTC.

This sequence joins TRBV7-8 and TRBJ1-1; no definite D call. V was trimmed by 5 bases and J by 1 base, leaving 8 bases between them. The CDR3 has 13 amino acids. Germline-derived CDR1 and CDR2 are SGHVS and FQNEAQ. CDR3 loop: CASSPAPNTEAFF. DNA of the CDR3: TGTGCCAGCAGCCCGGCCCCGAACACTGAAGCTTTCTTT.

V is TRBV2 and J is TRBJ1-1, with TRBD1 matching over 10 bases. CDR1 SNHLY and CDR2 FYNNEI come from the germline V gene. Trimming cost V 6 bases and J 6 bases; bases outside gene matches: 10. The CDR3 sequence is 15 residues long. The CDR3 region has the DNA TGTGCCAGCAGGGTGGATTGGGGGACAGGGGCTGAAGCTTTCTTT. Its protein is CASRVDWGTGAEAFF. The full variable domain, its missing parts supplied by reference TRBV2 and TRBJ1-1, is EPEVTQTPSHQVTQMGQEVILRCVPISNHLYFYWYRQILGQKVEFLVSFYNNEISEKSEIFDDQFSVERPDGSNFTLKIRSTKLEDSAMYFCASRVDWGTGAEAFFGQGTRLTVV.

The chain joins TRBV15 to TRBJ2-3, with D possibly being TRBD2 (5 bases). V was pared by 0 bases and J by 0 bases, with 19 bases between. This CDR3 is built from 19 residues. Germline V gene sequence: CDR1 LNHNV, CDR2 YYDKDF (reference sequence). Here the CDR3 DNA reads TGTGCCACCAGCAGAGAGACGCCTCTAGCTACTCCTAGCACAGATACGCAGTATTTT. Translating gives CATSRETPLATPSTDTQYF.

The CDR3 nucleotides read TGTGCCAGCAGGGAGACAGGGAGGGGTCAGCCCCAGCATTTT. Translation gives CASRETGRGQPQHF. The rearrangement joins TRBV6-1 to TRBJ1-5, with 7 bases matching TRBD1. Trimming cost V 6 bases and J 6 bases; bases outside gene matches: 8. CDR1 and CDR2 (germline): MNHNS, SASEGT. This CDR3 has 14 amino acids.

CDR3 loop: CASSLGGGPQHF. In nucleotides, the CDR3 is TGTGCCAGCAGCTTAGGGGGGGGGCCCCAGCATTTT. The chain has TRBV11-2 and TRBJ1-5; tentative D call: TRBD1 (5 bases). V was cut by 1 base and J by 9 bases, with 7 bases left in between. Looked up from germline, CDR1 is SGHAT and CDR2 is FQNNGV. The CDR3 sequence is 12 residues long.

The genes are TRBV15 and TRBJ2-7, with 7 bases matching TRBD1. The length of the CDR3 is 13 residues. Germline CDR1 is LNHNV and CDR2 is YYDKDF (reference sequence). Losses at the gene ends were 5 bases for V and 4 bases for J; bases not matched to a gene: 5. The CDR3, as DNA: TGTGCCACCAGCGGGGACAGCCTATACGAGCAGTACTTC. It encodes CATSGDSLYEQYF.

The V and J genes are TRBV5-1 and TRBJ2-5; D perhaps matches TRBD1 (6 bases). The CDR3 covers 16 residues. Deletions cut 0 bases from V and 3 bases from J, with 15 bases between. Germline lookup yields CDR1 SGHRS and CDR2 YFSETQ. In DNA, the CDR3 is TGCGCCAGCAGCTTGGCCTTGGATGGGGGCGAAGAGACCCAGTACTTC. Amino acids: CASSLALDGGEETQYF.

The V and J genes are TRBV7-8 and TRBJ1-2, with D tentatively TRBD1 (6 bases). The V end was cut by 4 bases, the J end by 4 bases, with 13 bases between. CDR1 SGHVS and CDR2 FQNEAQ come from the germline V gene. CDR3 length: 14 amino acids. The CDR3 protein is CASSSVGRGYGYTF. CDR3 sequence (DNA): TGTGCCAGCAGCTCCGTGGGCAGGGGCTATGGCTACACCTTC.

The V and J genes are TRBV25-1 and TRBJ1-3, with D maybe TRBD1 (5 bases). V dropped 4 bases and J dropped 1 base, with 17 bases sitting between them. Germline V CDR1 and CDR2: MGHDK, SYGVNS. This CDR3 is built from 17 residues. CDR3 sequence (DNA): TGTGCCAGCAGTGTTCCGGCGGGCAGGGCATCTGGAAACACCATATATTTT. Its protein product is CASSVPAGRASGNTIYF.

The rearrangement links TRBV4-1 to TRBJ2-2, with no clear D. This CDR3 contains 16 residues. Trimming shortened V by 0 bases and J by 4 bases, and 12 bases separated the two germline ends. From germline, CDR1 is MGHRA and CDR2 YSYEKL. CDR3 nucleotide sequence: TGCGCCAGCAGCCAAGAGCCCTTTACGAGCACCGGGGAGCTGTTTTTT. Translating gives CASSQEPFTSTGELFF.

The V and J genes are TRBV7-6 and TRBJ2-5; D unresolved. This CDR3 region has 13 residues. Trimming took off 1 base at V and 5 bases at J, with 8 bases between the two ends. Germline lookup yields CDR1 SGHVS and CDR2 FNYEAQ. This chain's CDR3 is CASSLEGPETQYF. DNA for the CDR3: TGTGCCAGCAGCTTAGAAGGGCCGGAGACCCAGTACTTC.

This clone has just a few counts. The chain joins TRBV28 to TRBJ2-3; TRBD2 aligns across 7 bases. J lost 4 bases, V lost 6 bases, and 10 bases had no gene match. Per the germline V gene, CDR1 is MDHEN and CDR2 is SYDVKM. The CDR3 runs 15 residues. The CDR3 protein is CASRLAGALADTQYF. CDR3 DNA: TGTGCCAGCAGGTTAGCGGGCGCTCTGGCAGATACGCAGTATTTT. The full variable domain, with the rest looked up from reference TRBV28 and TRBJ2-3, is DVKVTQSSRYLVKRTGEKVFLECVQDMDHENMFWYRQDPGLGLRLIYFSYDVKMKEKGDIPEGYSVSREKKERFSLILESASTNQTSMYLCASRLAGALADTQYFGPGTRLTVL.

CDR3 bases: TGTGCCAGCAGCTTAGCGGGGGGGGATCAGCCCCAGCATTTT. As protein: CASSLAGGDQPQHF. The rearrangement uses TRBV7-2 and TRBJ1-5; perhaps TRBD1 as D (5 bases). CDR3 size: 14 residues. The V gene's germline CDR1 is SGHTA and CDR2 FQGNSA. The germline V and J ends were trimmed by 0 bases and 5 bases, with 8 bases remaining between them.

V and J are TRBV5-1 and TRBJ2-3; D call uncertain. Germline V gives CDR1 SGHRS, CDR2 YFSETQ. The CDR3 is made up of 16 amino acids. V lost 0 bases and J lost 2, with 13 bases in between. DNA for the CDR3: TGCGCCAGCAGCTTGGAGGGTACGGGCCACACAGATACGCAGTATTTT. This encodes CASSLEGTGHTDTQYF.